A single TCR beta chain is shown here with its context. Its antigen is unknown. This entry belongs to a study of a mutant IDH1 vaccine in newly diagnosed glioma. Background on the study: Before enrollment, patients got radiotherapy alone, temozolomide alone, or mostly the combination.

Time point denoted: baseline, week 1 (first vaccination visit). Treatment given: pre-vaccination baseline after standard-of-care therapy. The donors' diagnosis was new WHO grade 3 or 4 astrocytoma that was IDH1-mutant and ATRX-lost. Study-wide results and caveats: Altogether, 93.3% of patients exhibited vaccine-induced immune responses. Pseudoprogression seemed unrelated to changes in top peripheral T cell clonotypes.

V shed 5 bases, J shed 7 bases, and the junction held 8 bases outside the gene matches. The CDR3 runs to 15 residues. Germline V gene sequence: CDR1 MNHEY, CDR2 SMNVEV (reference sequence). Sequencing was performed with immunoSEQ multiplex PCR; in TCRdb, only in-frame clones are kept and a portion is missing. The sample yields 60,000 to 75,000 clones, 80% to 90% seen once. This receptor was identified in a woman younger than 35 with glioma. Some clones in this sample may be carry-over from other donors' samples. J is TRBJ1-4 and V is TRBV27; 9 positions agree with TRBD1. The specimen comprised peripheral blood mononuclear cells (PBMCs), sampled from a glioma patient treated with radiotherapy, temozolomide or both. As DNA, the CDR3 is TGTGCCAGCAGTACTGACAGGGGGGTGGGTGAAAAACTGTTTTTT. Translated: CASSTDRGVGEKLFF.